This is a list of T cell receptor beta chains from one sample in a study of memory CD4+ T cells and cytomegalovirus serostatus. TCRdb's copy holds only in-frame clones and misses some; the assay was immunoSEQ multiplex PCR. The sample has 40,000 to 45,000 clones, 76% seen once. The sample was memory CD4+ T cells from blood. These receptor sequences come from an adult in good health and CMV-seronegative. Both conserved end residues are part of each CDR3. D genes are given only for firm matches. Clone size, where shown, is once, few, many, or a class for clones that have expanded.

TRBJ2-1 | TRBD2 | NA | TRBV5-4 | TGTGCCAGCAGCGACCCTTTGGGGGGGTCCTACTACAATGAGCAGTTCTTC | CASSDPLGGSYYNEQFF
TRBJ1-1 | NA | few | TRBV7-9 | TGTGCCAGCAGCTCTACAGGGTCGATGACTGAAGCTTTCTTT | CASSSTGSMTEAFF
TRBJ1-2 | NA | NA | TRBV15 | TGTGCCACCAGCAGTCTGGGGGCCTCTAACTATGGCTACACCTTC | CATSSLGASNYGYTF
TRBJ2-6 | NA | NA | TRBV7-9 | TGTGCCAGCAGCTTAGGGCAACCTGGGGCCAACGTCCTGACTTTC | CASSLGQPGANVLTF
TRBJ1-1 | TRBD1 | NA | TRBV7-8 | TGTGCCAGCAGCCAACGACAGGGGGCGGTGAACACTGAAGCTTTCTTT | CASSQRQGAVNTEAFF
TRBJ1-4 | NA | NA | TRBV11-2 | TGTGCCAGCTCCTGGTCGACAGATGAAAAACTGTTTTTT | CASSWSTDEKLFF
TRBJ2-3 | NA | NA | TRBV5-1 | TGCGCCAGCAGCTTGGCGGGGGCCGGCACAGATACGCAGTATTTT | CASSLAGAGTDTQYF
TRBJ2-5 | TRBD1 | NA | TRBV5-8 | TGTGCCAGCAGCTTGAAAAAAACAGGGGGTCTCCAAGAGACCCAGTACTTC | CASSLKKTGGLQETQYF
TRBJ1-2 | NA | NA | TRBV28 | TGTGCCAGCAGTTTAGTGAGGGGAGGAGAGGGCTACACCTTC | CASSLVRGGEGYTF
TRBJ1-3 | NA | NA | TRBV28 | TGTGCCAGCAGTAGACCCACAGTATCTGGAAACACCATATATTTT | CASSRPTVSGNTIYF
TRBJ2-1 | NA | many | TRBV4-1 | TGCGCCAGCAGCCAGGAAGAGTTGCGGAGATCCTACAATGAGCAGTTCTTC | CASSQEELRRSYNEQFF
TRBJ1-3 | NA | NA | TRBV30 | TGTGCCTGGACCCGGACAGAAGGAAACACCATATATTTT | CAWTRTEGNTIYF
TRBJ1-4 | TRBD1 | NA | TRBV6-5 | TGTGCCAGCAGGGGACAGGGGATGAGTGAAAAACTGTTTTTT | CASRGQGMSEKLFF
TRBJ1-2 | NA | NA | TRBV7-9 | TGTGCCAGCAGCTTAGCGATAGGGCAGGGGACTGATGGCTACACCTTC | CASSLAIGQGTDGYTF
TRBJ2-6 | NA | NA | TRBV4-1 | TGCGCCAGCAGCCCTACCCCATCTGGGGCCAACGTCCTGACTTTC | CASSPTPSGANVLTF
TRBJ1-5 | NA | NA | TRBV15 | TGTGCCACCAGCGCCCAGAGCAATCAGCCCCAGCATTTT | CATSAQSNQPQHF
TRBJ1-2 | NA | once | TRBV5-5 | TGTGCCAGCAGCCGGGAGTCTGACTATGGCTACACCTTC | CASSRESDYGYTF
TRBJ2-7 | TRBD1 | few | TRBV4-2 | TGTGCCAGCAGCCAACTAGGGACAGATGAGCAGTACTTC | CASSQLGTDEQYF
TRBJ1-1 | NA | NA | TRBV30 | TGTGCCTGGAATTTGCAGGGCGATGGTGAAGCTTTCTTT | CAWNLQGDGEAFF
TRBJ1-4 | NA | few | TRBV6-5 | TGTGCCAGCAGTTACGACGCCCCCAGGGCAGGGGAAAAACTGTTTTTT | CASSYDAPRAGEKLFF
TRBJ1-1 | NA | NA | TRBV6-6 | TGTGCCAGCAGTTACTCGGCCGACACTGAAGCTTTCTTT | CASSYSADTEAFF
TRBJ2-6 | TRBD1 | NA | TRBV2 | TGTGCCAGCAGAGACAGGGTAGCACCTACCGTCCTGACTTTC | CASRDRVAPTVLTF
TRBJ1-6 | TRBD1 | NA | TRBV10-3 | TGTGCCATCAGTGCTGGGGACAGAGATAATTCACCCCTCCACTTT | CAISAGDRDNSPLHF
TRBJ2-1 | TRBD1 | NA | TRBV29-1 | TGCAGCGTCGTCAGGGACAGGGGAGTGGAGTTCTTC | CSVVRDRGVEFF
TRBJ2-5 | NA | NA | TRBV2 | TGTGCCAGCAGAGATGAAGAGACCCAGTACTTC | CASRDEETQYF
TRBJ1-2 | NA | NA | TRBV7-8 | TGTGCCAGCAGGTTAAGCCCTGGGCAGAACTATGGCTACACCTTC | CASRLSPGQNYGYTF
TRBJ1-2 | NA | few | TRBV6-1 | TGTGCCAGCAGTGAGGGGGCAGGAGTATTGTACGGCTACACCTTC | CASSEGAGVLYGYTF
TRBJ2-4 | TRBD1 | NA | TRBV19 | TGTGCCAGTAGCGACAGGGTAGACAAAAACATTCAGTACTTC | CASSDRVDKNIQYF